The T cell receptor beta chain under discussion was sequenced for a study of T cell changes during pregnancy in multiple sclerosis. In germline, CDR1 is SGHDN, CDR2 FVKESK. The CDR3 has 15 residues. V lost 3 bases and J lost 5, with 13 bases in between. Only in-frame clones appear in the TCRdb table, and some are missing; sequencing was by immunoSEQ multiplex PCR. The sample records roughly 43,000 clones, roughly 87% being singletons. This specimen consisted of CD4+ T cells from peripheral blood mononuclear cells, obtained after pregnancy. This chain connects TRBV14 to TRBJ2-2; D may be TRBD1 (6 bases). The origin of this receptor is a female donor with multiple sclerosis, enrolled in a pregnancy study. The CDR3 protein is CASSHSQGTTGELFF. DNA for the CDR3: TGTGCCAGCAGCCATTCGCAGGGGACAACCGGGGAGCTGTTTTTT.